One T cell receptor (beta chain) is described in this entry. What it binds is not known. It differs at one base from a far larger clone, so likely a read error. Different DNA sequences within this sample yield the same CDR3. The data belong to a study of shared clonotypes between healthy human individuals. The CDR3 is 12 amino acids. V was clipped by 0 bases and J by 10 bases, with 11 bases between them. Germline CDR1 SGHNT, CDR2 YYREEE (reference sequence). Several immunoSEQ 96-well plates shared each subset's DNA, each plate a replicate. About 30,000 T cell genomes, or approximately 300 ng DNA, went into unsorted PBMC replicate PCRs. Per the study methods: Junction-only sequences without quality scores were provided by ImmunoSEQ, so filtering was different. The assay was immunoSEQ multiplex PCR, and TCRdb's table has in-frame clones only and misses some. V and J calls and clone size are those listed in that table; D and trimming were worked out from the DNA. The table records hundreds of thousands of clones, about 74% of them present only once.

Notes on the study in general: Sampling covered blood only; tissue repertoires likely differ.

Sequencing used PBMCs. The rearrangement links TRBV5-4 to TRBJ2-7, with no clear D. This TCR derives from a woman aged 40 to 55 in good health. Some clones in this sample may be carry-over from other donors' samples. CDR3 region: CASSLAPGEQYF. CDR3 bases: TGTGCCAGCAGCTTGGCGCCTGGCGAACAGTACTTC.